This T cell receptor beta chain was recovered during a study of cytomegalovirus exposure and HLA in healthy donors. Primers included in the PCR were 60 Vbeta and 13 Jbeta primers. Clones were sequenced by immunoSEQ multiplex PCR, and TCRdb holds only the in-frame ones, with some missing. This repertoire shows roughly 180,000 clones, roughly 80% found once; its top ten account for roughly 7.8%. V was pared by 8 bases and J by 1 base, with 0 bases of the junction left unmatched. CDR1 is MNHNY, CDR2 SVGAGI, per germline (reference sequence). The CDR3 covers 12 residues. In the case of this clone: Antigen: not known.

Study-level points and caveats: The productive fraction for most TCR beta V segments was about 87% or about 30% in an earlier analysis. It was in a later analysis that TCR association rates were seen to vary by HLA locus, highest for DRB1 and lowest for HLA-C.

The sequencing input was PBMCs. The J gene is TRBJ1-1, the V gene TRBV6-6; 8 bases align to TRBD1. The sequence derives from a woman aged 35 to 49 in good health and CMV-seropositive. The CDR3 sequence: CASGQGNTEAFF. CDR3 sequence (DNA): TGTGCCAGCGGACAGGGGAACACTGAAGCTTTCTTT.